These 27 T cell receptor beta chains were all obtained from the same sample, sequenced in a study of T-cell memory formation after mild COVID-19. Each CDR3 protein is one row after TCRdb ran MiXCR on the 5' RACE reads. The sample contains roughly 320,000 distinct CDR3 sequences, around 27% of which appear only once. Source material: PBMCs or a T cell subset sorted from them (not recorded which). The receptors shown here come from an adult woman who had mild COVID-19 (a few samples of this study predate the infection). Cell type and time point are not known.

Ten or more counts support this clonotype. The V gene is TRBV5-5, the J gene TRBJ2-1; D gene uncertain. The length of the CDR3 is 12 residues. Trimming took off 1 base at V and 7 bases at J, with 6 bases between the two ends. Germline values: CDR1 SGHKS, CDR2 YYEKEE (reference sequence). CDR3 sequence reads: CASSLTKNEQFF. As DNA, the CDR3 is TGTGCCAGCAGCTTGACGAAAAATGAGCAGTTCTTC. Combining the CDR3 with reference TRBV5-5 and TRBJ2-1 gives the whole variable domain DAGVTQSPTHLIKTRGQQVTLRCSPISGHKSVSWYQQVLGQGPQFIFQYYEKEERGRGNFPDRFSARQFPNYSSELNVNALLLGDSALYLCASSLTKNEQFFGPGTRLTVL.

The chain uses TRBV20-1 and TRBJ1-5; possible D gene TRBD1, 6 bases. This CDR3 is built from 15 residues. V lost 5 bases and J 0 bases, leaving 14 bases between the germline ends. From germline, CDR1 is DFQATT and CDR2 SNEGSKA (reference sequence). The CDR3 DNA reads TGCAGTGCTCCCTCTCACAGGGATAGCAATCAGCCCCAGCATTTT. It yields the protein CSAPSHRDSNQPQHF.

The chain combines TRBV5-1 with TRBJ2-7; 7 bases are shared with TRBD2. Losses at the gene ends were 2 bases for V and 4 bases for J; bases not matched to a gene: 6. The V gene's germline CDR1 is SGHRS and CDR2 YFSETQ. CDR3 length: 14 residues. DNA for the CDR3: TGCGCCAGCAGCTTCACTCGCGGGAGTTACGAGCAGTACTTC. Translation: CASSFTRGSYEQYF. Full variable domain (missing parts from reference TRBV5-1 and TRBJ2-7): KAGVTQTPRYLIKTRGQQVTLSCSPISGHRSVSWYQQTPGQGLQFLFEYFSETQRNKGNFPGRFSGRQFSNSRSEMNVSTLELGDSALYLCASSFTRGSYEQYFGPGTRLTVT.

The genes are TRBV12-3 or TRBV12-4 and TRBJ2-1; D is possibly TRBD1 or TRBD2 (5 bases each). The CDR3 runs 16 residues. V gave up 5 bases and J gave up 3 bases, with 17 bases separating them. The CDR3 is CASSNRQRVGYNEQFF. The CDR3 region has the DNA TGTGCCAGCAGTAATCGACAGAGGGTAGGCTACAATGAGCAGTTCTTC.

This sequence joins TRBV2 and TRBJ1-2; no clear D gene. V was trimmed by 4 bases and J by 8 bases, leaving 14 bases between them. CDR3 size: 13 residues. Per germline, CDR1 SNHLY and CDR2 FYNNEI. In nucleotides, the CDR3 is TGTGCCAGCAGTGTCCACGGCCCAGAGGGCTACACCTTC. It is translated as CASSVHGPEGYTF.

V is TRBV20-1 and J is TRBJ2-7; 9 bases line up with TRBD1. Unmatched junction bases numbered 6, after V lost 3 bases and J lost 0 bases. This CDR3 has 15 amino acids. Germline CDR1 DFQATT, CDR2 SNEGSKA (reference sequence). The CDR3 nucleotides read TGCAGTGCTAGTCCGGGACAGGGAAGCTCCTACGAGCAGTACTTC. The encoded protein is CSASPGQGSSYEQYF.

Only a few counts were recorded for this clonotype. V and J are TRBV5-1 and TRBJ1-2; tentative D call: TRBD1 (5 bases). Germline assignment: CDR1 SGHRS and CDR2 YFSETQ. CDR3 length: 16 residues. V was shortened by 4 bases and J by 2 bases, with 18 bases between the two germline ends. Written as DNA, the CDR3 is TGCGCCAGCAGCCTTGGGGTACGGGACGGCAACTATGGCTACACCTTC. As protein: CASSLGVRDGNYGYTF.

This clonotype was picked up a small number of times. J is TRBJ2-4 and V is TRBV5-4, with D maybe TRBD1 (5 bases). Germline V CDR1 and CDR2: SGHNT, YYREEE (reference sequence). Trimming shortened V by 2 bases and J by 7 bases, and 10 bases separated the two germline ends. The CDR3 is 13 residues long. The CDR3: CASSLQVGNIQYF. CDR3 nucleotide sequence: TGTGCCAGCAGCTTACAGGTGGGGAACATTCAGTACTTC.

This clonotype was found once. This chain connects TRBV12-3 or TRBV12-4 to TRBJ2-2, with 8 bases identical to TRBD2. With V trimmed by 1 base and J by 7 bases, 8 bases remained unmatched. The CDR3 totals 16 residues. CDR3 nucleotides: TGTGCCAGCAGTTTAGGCCCGGGGGGGGCCGGCGGGGAGCTGTTTTTT. This sequence encodes CASSLGPGGAGGELFF.

This clonotype was counted a single time. The gene calls are TRBV6-2 or TRBV6-3 and TRBJ1-5, with 9 bases identical to TRBD1. This CDR3 region has 16 residues. CDR1 MNHEY and CDR2 SVGEGT come from the germline V gene. Trimming at V came to 5 bases and at J to 7 bases, leaving 12 bases not matched to a gene. The CDR3 DNA reads as TGTGCCAGCAGTCCGCTCGGGACAGGGAATGTCCAGCCCCAGCATTTT. It translates to CASSPLGTGNVQPQHF.

This clonotype has more than one count but fewer than ten. V usage is TRBV20-1 and J usage is TRBJ2-1; 13 bases map to TRBD2. V dropped 1 base and J dropped 9; count of bases not matched to a gene: 12. The germline gives CDR1 DFQATT, CDR2 SNEGSKA (reference sequence). There are 17 residues in the CDR3. The CDR3 spells CSARAGTSGRASREQFF. Written as DNA, the CDR3 is TGCAGTGCTAGAGCGGGAACTAGCGGGAGGGCCAGTCGTGAGCAGTTCTTC.

This clonotype was seen a handful of times. The rearrangement uses TRBV9 and TRBJ2-1; 8 bases match TRBD2. J was trimmed by 5 bases and V by 3 bases; bases with no gene match: 7. The V gene's germline CDR1 is SGDLS and CDR2 YYNGEE. The length of the CDR3 is 15 residues. CDR3: CASSADGTSDNEQFF. CDR3 DNA: TGTGCCAGCAGCGCAGACGGGACTAGTGACAATGAGCAGTTCTTC.

This clonotype has more than one count but fewer than ten. This chain connects TRBV11-2 to TRBJ1-5; TRBD1 is a possible D gene (5 bases). The CDR3 spans 15 residues. Germline V CDR1 and CDR2: SGHAT, FQNNGV. The ends were cut back, 0 bases at V and 5 bases at J, with 11 bases in the middle. The CDR3 here is CASSLDGDSYQPQHF. The CDR3 DNA sequence: TGTGCCAGCAGCTTAGACGGCGACAGCTATCAGCCCCAGCATTTT. The entire variable domain, with the rest obtained from reference TRBV11-2 and TRBJ1-5, is as follows: EAGVAQSPRYKIIEKRQSVAFWCNPISGHATLYWYQQILGQGPKLLIQFQNNGVVDDSQLPKDRFSAERLKGVDSTLKIQPAKLEDSAVYLCASSLDGDSYQPQHFGDGTRLSIL.

The chain carries TRBV19 and TRBJ1-1; D not resolved. Germline-derived CDR1 and CDR2 are LNHDA and SQIVND (reference sequence). V lost 9 bases and J lost 0, with 20 bases in between. There are 16 residues in the CDR3. The CDR3 sequence: CASNKARFQLNTEAFF. The CDR3 nucleotides read TGTGCCAGCAACAAAGCAAGGTTCCAACTGAACACTGAAGCTTTCTTT.

V is TRBV3-1 and J is TRBJ1-1; weak D call: TRBD1 (5 bases). V was shortened by 4 bases and J by 0 bases, with 12 bases between the two germline ends. The CDR3 consists of 15 residues. Germline V gene sequence: CDR1 LGHDT, CDR2 YNNKEL (reference sequence). The DNA for the CDR3 is TGTGCCAGCAGCCTGTACTCGACAGTGAACACTGAAGCTTTCTTT. Its translation is CASSLYSTVNTEAFF.

The V gene is TRBV20-1, the J gene TRBJ1-1, with a tentative D call TRBD1 (6 bases). Trimming cost V 6 bases and J 5 bases, with 10 bases left between them. The length of the CDR3 is 11 residues. Germline V gene data show CDR1 as DFQATT and CDR2 as SNEGSKA (reference sequence). The DNA for the CDR3 is TGCAGTGCAGGGGGGTTGACTGAAGCTTTCTTT. It is translated as CSAGGLTEAFF.

This clonotype was seen once. J is TRBJ1-4 and V is TRBV5-1; 11 nucleotides line up with TRBD1. Trimming at V came to 4 bases and at J to 4 bases, leaving 0 bases not matched to a gene. Per germline, CDR1 SGHRS and CDR2 YFSETQ. This CDR3 has 14 amino acids. The chain's CDR3 is CASSGTGGNEKLFF. As DNA, the CDR3 is TGCGCCAGCAGCGGGACAGGGGGTAATGAAAAACTGTTTTTT.

This clonotype has just a few counts. The rearrangement joins TRBV7-2 to TRBJ2-5; 8 nucleotides line up with TRBD2. The CDR3 is 14 residues long. The V gene end was trimmed by 0 bases and the J gene end by 4 bases; junction bases not matched to a gene: 1. Germline loops: CDR1 SGHTA, CDR2 FQGNSA. For the CDR3, the DNA is TGTGCCAGCAGCTTAGCAGCGGGAGTAGAGACCCAGTACTTC. Protein: CASSLAAGVETQYF. The variable domain in full, with the rest retrieved from reference TRBV7-2 and TRBJ2-5, is GAGVSQSPSNKVTEKGKDVELRCDPISGHTALYWYRQSLGQGLEFLIYFQGNSAPDKSGLPSDRFSAERTGGSVSTLTIQRTQQEDSAVYLCASSLAAGVETQYFGPGTRLLVL.

This clonotype has only one observation. The CDR3 loop reads CASSVDESEAFF. In DNA form, the CDR3 reads TGTGCCAGCAGCGTAGATGAGTCTGAAGCTTTCTTT. The chain carries TRBV9 and TRBJ1-1; no clear D. Germline V gene lookup returns CDR1 SGDLS and CDR2 YYNGEE. The CDR3 consists of 12 residues. Deletions cut 0 bases from V and 6 bases from J, with 6 bases between.

This sequence joins TRBV24-1 and TRBJ2-1; the match to TRBD2 covers 13 bases. V shed 3 bases and J 7 bases; nucleotides not matched to a gene: 11. This CDR3 spans 18 amino acids. Germline V lookup: CDR1 KGHDR, CDR2 SFDVKD. CDR3 sequence: CATSDGPLTSGRGNEQFF. The CDR3 DNA sequence: TGTGCCACCAGTGATGGCCCCCTAACTAGCGGGAGGGGGAATGAGCAGTTCTTC.

This chain links TRBV4-1 with TRBJ1-2; 7 bases match TRBD1. V was clipped by 3 bases and J by 2 bases; unmatched bases: 9. Germline CDR1 MGHRA, CDR2 YSYEKL. There are 16 residues in the CDR3. In DNA form, the CDR3 reads TGCGCCAGCAGCCACGATATCGGGACAGCGAACTATGGCTACACCTTC. It codes for CASSHDIGTANYGYTF.

This clonotype was observed a handful of times. This sequence joins TRBV10-3 and TRBJ2-3; TRBD2 is a possible D gene (5 bases). Germline V gives CDR1 ENHRY, CDR2 SYGVKD. This CDR3 is built from 15 residues. The ends were cut back, 6 bases at V and 6 bases at J, with 19 bases in the middle. The CDR3 nucleotides read TGTGCCATCAGGGGGTCGAGGGCCCTTGAGGATACGCAGTATTTT. Its protein product is CAIRGSRALEDTQYF.

This clonotype was counted a few times. The chain employs TRBV5-1 and TRBJ2-7; perhaps D is TRBD1 or TRBD2 (7 bases each). CDR3 length: 16 amino acids. In germline, CDR1 is SGHRS, CDR2 YFSETQ. V shed 4 bases and J shed 0 bases, with 17 bases lying between them. CDR3 residues: CASSRTGGQSSYEQYF. DNA for the CDR3: TGCGCCAGCAGCCGGACGGGGGGACAGTCCTCCTACGAGCAGTACTTC.

This clonotype occurred a few times. CDR3 in amino acids: CASKSGGLFEQFF. The CDR3 DNA is TGTGCCAGCAAGAGCGGGGGGCTATTTGAGCAGTTCTTC. The chain combines TRBV12-3 or TRBV12-4 with TRBJ2-1; 9 bases are shared with TRBD2. The V and J ends lost 7 bases and 9 bases, in that order; junction bases with no gene match: 7. The CDR3 extends over 13 amino acids.

This clonotype was found a few times. The rearrangement links TRBV6-5 to TRBJ2-6; D call uncertain. V was pared by 2 bases and J by 4 bases, with 3 bases between. There are 13 residues in the CDR3. The V gene's germline CDR1 is MNHEY and CDR2 SVGAGI. The CDR3 here is CASSYEGANVLTF. CDR3 nucleotides: TGTGCCAGCAGTTACGAGGGGGCCAACGTCCTGACTTTC.

This chain joins TRBV12-3 or TRBV12-4 and TRBJ2-1; D is undetermined. Trimming took off 3 bases at V and 8 bases at J, with 17 bases between the two ends. This CDR3 contains 15 residues. The CDR3 sequence: CASSLGLHPAHEQFF. CDR3 nucleotides: TGTGCCAGCAGTTTGGGCCTGCATCCCGCCCATGAGCAGTTCTTC.

J is TRBJ1-5 and V is TRBV12-3 or TRBV12-4; 8 bases are shared with TRBD1. The length of the CDR3 is 16 residues. With 0 bases clipped from V and 4 bases from J, the junction kept 5 bases outside the gene matches. CDR3 bases: TGTGCCAGCAGTTTAGCCAGGGGGCTAGGTAATCAGCCCCAGCATTTT. This encodes CASSLARGLGNQPQHF.